The 29 T cell receptor beta chains reported below all come from one sample, sequenced in a study of shared clonotypes between healthy human individuals (dated by TCRdb to the early 2020s). The library relied on the immunoSEQ multiplex PCR assay. Imported from immuneACCESS, the table was reduced by TCRdb to in-frame sequences with V and J called. These copies leave out some clones; in studies compared against another copy, an unresolved V gene accounts for under half, and the cause of the remainder is not known. A total of more than 2 million clones appear in this sample, 90% to 95% of them only once. The top ten hold 0.13% of the sample. The sequenced sample consisted of naive CD4+ T cells sorted from blood. The sample's cell subset or site label is to be understood as: CD45RA+ positively selected. The receptors come from a man younger than 35 in good health.

The V gene is TRBV28, the J gene TRBJ2-3, with D perhaps assigned TRBD1 or TRBD2 (7 bases each). The CDR3 covers 15 residues. Germline V lookup: CDR1 MDHEN, CDR2 SYDVKM. The V and J ends lost 7 bases and 5 bases respectively, with 19 bases between them. CDR3 loop: CASTRGGSGEDTQYF. The CDR3, as DNA: TGTGCCAGCACCAGGGGGGGATCAGGGGAAGATACGCAGTATTTT.

V gene TRBV5-4 combines with J gene TRBJ2-5; 8 nucleotides match TRBD2. The germline gives CDR1 SGHNT, CDR2 YYREEE (reference sequence). CDR3 length: 16 residues. Trimming cost V 0 bases and J 0 bases; bases outside gene matches: 4. CDR3 in DNA: TGTGCCAGCAGCTTGGTTAGCGGGACCTACCAAGAGACCCAGTACTTC. Translation: CASSLVSGTYQETQYF. The variable domain in full, with the rest retrieved from reference TRBV5-4 and TRBJ2-5, is ETGVTQSPTHLIKTRGQQVTLRCSSQSGHNTVSWYQQALGQGPQFIFQYYREEENGRGNFPPRFSGLQFPNYSSELNVNALELDDSALYLCASSLVSGTYQETQYFGPGTRLLVL.

The chain employs TRBV27 and TRBJ2-5; tentatively, D is TRBD1 (5 bases). V was cut by 3 bases and J by 5 bases, with 10 bases left in between. Per the germline V gene, CDR1 is MNHEY and CDR2 is SMNVEV (reference sequence). The CDR3 is made up of 13 amino acids. CDR3 coding DNA: TGTGCCAGCAGTTTCTCCAGGGTTGAGACCCAGTACTTC. Amino acid sequence: CASSFSRVETQYF.

The chain employs TRBV21-1 and TRBJ1-5; the tabulated D call, TRBD1, remains unverified against the DNA. TRBV21-1 is reported as a pseudogene. CDR3 length: 16 residues. The CDR3 bases are TGTGCCAGCAGCCTACGGAGAGGGGCAGGGGATCAGCCCCAGCATTTT. As protein: CASSLRRGAGDQPQHF.

The J gene is TRBJ2-1, the V gene TRBV6-1, with TRBD1 as a possible D gene (6 bases). Germline loops: CDR1 MNHNS, CDR2 SASEGT. V lost 7 bases and J lost 4, with 14 bases in between. The CDR3 totals 14 residues. The CDR3 DNA sequence: TGTGCCAGCAACTCAGGGGCGATATACAATGAGCAGTTCTTC. This gives the protein CASNSGAIYNEQFF.

The chain joins TRBV29-1 to TRBJ2-7; D might be TRBD1 (7 bases). V lost 3 bases, J lost 6 bases, and 18 bases lay in between. Germline CDR1 and CDR2: SQVTM and ANQGSEA. The CDR3 sequence is 14 residues long. CDR3 residues: CSVEEGASPSEQYF. CDR3 bases: TGCAGCGTTGAGGAGGGGGCATCCCCATCCGAGCAGTACTTC.

This sequence joins TRBV29-1 and TRBJ2-1; 7 bases are shared with TRBD2. The junction had 11 bases not matched to a gene; V was cut back by 6 bases and J by 6 bases. This CDR3 is 14 amino acids long. Germline V gene data show CDR1 as SQVTM and CDR2 as ANQGSEA. In DNA form, the CDR3 reads TGCAGCGTCCACCCCGGGCCGGGGGGCAATGAGCAGTTCTTC. This gives the protein CSVHPGPGGNEQFF.

The rearrangement links TRBV6-6 to TRBJ2-7; the match to TRBD1 covers 7 bases. The germline V gene encodes CDR1 MNHNY and CDR2 SVGAGI (reference sequence). Losses at the gene ends were 8 bases for V and 4 bases for J; bases not matched to a gene: 14. CDR3 size: 15 residues. CDR3 DNA sequence: TGTGCCAGCTCAAATTCCGGGACAGCTTCTTACGAGCAGTACTTC. This gives the protein CASSNSGTASYEQYF.

This rearrangement joins TRBV30 to TRBJ2-7; D is tentatively TRBD1 or TRBD2 (5 bases each). The CDR3 loop spans 15 amino acids. In germline, CDR1 is GTSNPN, CDR2 SVGIG (reference sequence). V lost 0 bases and J 6 bases, leaving 18 bases between the germline ends. The CDR3 is CAWSVRGAYGREQYF. The CDR3 nucleotides read TGTGCCTGGAGTGTACGAGGGGCCTACGGACGCGAGCAGTACTTC.

The rearrangement joins TRBV6-1 to TRBJ1-5, with D unclear. Trimming left V 3 bases short and J 3 bases short, with 12 bases between. Looked up from germline, CDR1 is MNHNS and CDR2 is SASEGT. The CDR3 covers 15 residues. CDR3 amino acids: CASSDDIASNQPQHF. For the CDR3, the DNA is TGTGCCAGCAGTGATGACATTGCTTCCAATCAGCCCCAGCATTTT.

V and J are TRBV27 and TRBJ1-2, with 7 bases aligning to TRBD1. This CDR3 comprises 15 residues. Germline CDR1 and CDR2: MNHEY and SMNVEV (reference sequence). V was pared by 8 bases and J by 2 bases, with 11 bases of the junction left unmatched. In DNA, the CDR3 is TGTGCCAGCGCAAGAGACAGGGTTTACAACTATGGCTACACCTTC. This gives the protein CASARDRVYNYGYTF.

The rearrangement joins TRBV5-6 to TRBJ1-1; no definite D call. The CDR3 covers 15 residues. Germline V CDR1 and CDR2: SGHDT, YYEEEE. V was cut by 3 bases and J by 1 base, with 13 bases left in between. In nucleotides, the CDR3 is TGTGCCAGCAGCTCGGTTGGGGTTGGGAACACTGAAGCTTTCTTT. The encoded protein is CASSSVGVGNTEAFF.

The chain carries TRBV5-1 and TRBJ2-7, with 10 bases aligning to TRBD2. V was pared by 4 bases and J by 7 bases, with 11 bases of the junction left unmatched. The CDR3 is made up of 15 amino acids. Looked up from germline, CDR1 is SGHRS and CDR2 is YFSETQ. The CDR3 region is CASSPPLAGEGEQYF. The DNA of the CDR3 is TGCGCCAGCAGCCCCCCTCTAGCGGGAGAGGGGGAGCAGTACTTC.

The J gene is TRBJ2-7, the V gene TRBV28; D remains ambiguous. The CDR3 spans 15 residues. The V gene's germline CDR1 is MDHEN and CDR2 SYDVKM. V was trimmed by 5 bases and J by 1 base, leaving 15 bases between them. The CDR3 coding sequence is TGTGCCAGCAGTCCTTTAGGGAAAGGGTCCTACGAGCAGTACTTC. It specifies CASSPLGKGSYEQYF.

The chain couples TRBV2 to TRBJ2-5; D call uncertain. Germline V lookup: CDR1 SNHLY, CDR2 FYNNEI. Trimming left V 7 bases short and J 5 bases short, with 11 bases between. The CDR3 sequence is 12 residues long. This chain's CDR3 is CASKDTGETQYF. In nucleotides, the CDR3 is TGTGCCAGCAAAGACACCGGGGAGACCCAGTACTTC.

This rearrangement joins TRBV7-2 to TRBJ2-1; 7 nucleotides line up with TRBD2. The CDR3 runs 13 residues. Germline CDR1 and CDR2: SGHTA and FQGNSA. J lost 9 bases, V lost 7 bases, and 9 bases had no gene match. The CDR3, as DNA: TGTGCCAGCACCATACGAGCGGGGATTGAGCAGTTCTTC. Translation: CASTIRAGIEQFF.

In regard to this clone: This specimen includes other DNA sequences encoding the same CDR3. This chain joins TRBV30 and TRBJ2-3, with D possibly TRBD2 on 5 matching bases. V lost 5 bases and J lost 5, with 5 bases in between. Germline CDR1 and CDR2: GTSNPN and SVGIG (reference sequence). This CDR3 contains 10 residues. The CDR3 DNA follows: TGTGCCTGGGGGAGAGATACGCAGTATTTT. It translates to CAWGRDTQYF. The complete variable domain, with remaining parts taken from reference TRBV30 and TRBJ2-3, reads SQTIHQWPATLVQPVGSPLSLECTVEGTSNPNLYWYRQAAGRGLQLLFYSVGIGQISSEVPQNLSASRPQDRQFILSSKKLLLSDSGFYLCAWGRDTQYFGPGTRLTVL.

The chain is built from TRBV4-3 and TRBJ1-1, with a weak D call TRBD1 (6 bases). The V end was cut by 5 bases, the J end by 4 bases, with 11 bases between. The CDR3 spans 13 residues. Germline values: CDR1 LGHNA, CDR2 YSLEER. CDR3 sequence reads: CASSYREGTEAFF. DNA of the CDR3: TGCGCCAGCAGCTACAGGGAAGGCACTGAAGCTTTCTTT.

This chain connects TRBV18 to TRBJ2-7; D unresolved. With 2 bases removed from V and 2 bases from J, the gap between germline ends came to 10 bases. Germline lookup yields CDR1 KGHSH and CDR2 LQKENI. The CDR3 is 14 residues long. CDR3 sequence: CASSPAAMPYEQYF. The CDR3 DNA reads TGTGCCAGCTCACCAGCGGCTATGCCCTACGAGCAGTACTTC.

The DNA for the CDR3 is TGCGCCAGCAGCCCGGGACAGAAGGATGGCTACACCTTC. It yields the protein CASSPGQKDGYTF. The V call is TRBV5-1, the J call TRBJ1-2, with TRBD1 identical over 7 bases. The CDR3 is made up of 13 amino acids. The trim removed 4 bases at V and 6 bases at J, leaving 6 bases unmatched. Germline V lookup: CDR1 SGHRS, CDR2 YFSETQ.

The rearrangement joins TRBV18 to TRBJ2-2; D is undetermined. The CDR3 contains 16 residues. CDR1 and CDR2 (germline): KGHSH, LQKENI. V gave up 6 bases and J gave up 0 bases, with 14 bases separating them. CDR3 region: CASSPPARSNTGELFF. The CDR3 region has the DNA TGTGCCAGCTCCCCCCCCGCGCGATCGAACACCGGGGAGCTGTTTTTT. Full variable domain (missing parts from reference TRBV18 and TRBJ2-2): NAGVMQNPRHLVRRRGQEARLRCSPMKGHSHVYWYRQLPEEGLKFMVYLQKENIIDESGMPKERFSAEFPKEGPSILRIQQVVRGDSAAYFCASSPPARSNTGELFFGEGSRLTVL.

The J gene is TRBJ2-2, the V gene TRBV5-6; D ambiguous. Germline CDR1 is SGHDT and CDR2 is YYEEEE. The CDR3 totals 15 residues. V lost 4 bases to trimming and J lost 5 bases, with 15 bases between them. The CDR3 protein is CASSPPGPRTGELFF. CDR3 sequence (DNA): TGTGCCAGCAGCCCTCCCGGGCCTCGAACCGGGGAGCTGTTTTTT.

This rearrangement joins TRBV9 to TRBJ1-6; D is undetermined. V lost 0 bases and J 7 bases, leaving 8 bases between the germline ends. The CDR3 is 14 amino acids. CDR1 and CDR2 from the germline V gene are SGDLS and YYNGEE. CDR3 DNA: TGTGCCAGCAGCGTAGCTGGCGCAAATTCACCCCTCCACTTT. This sequence encodes CASSVAGANSPLHF.

The chain carries TRBV7-9 and TRBJ1-5; no firm D call. V lost 1 base and J lost 1, with 11 bases in between. This CDR3 has 16 amino acids. In germline, CDR1 is SEHNR, CDR2 FQNEAQ (reference sequence). The CDR3 DNA reads as TGTGCCAGCAGCTTAGGAAGCCTCGGGAGCAATCAGCCCCAGCATTTT. The encoded protein is CASSLGSLGSNQPQHF.

This clone was seen once. This may be a read error: a much more frequent sequence differs by one nucleotide. Additional DNA sequences in this sample encode the identical CDR3. This chain joins TRBV2 and TRBJ1-1, with unresolved D. V lost 4 bases and J 0 bases, leaving 3 bases between the germline ends. Germline V gene lookup returns CDR1 SNHLY and CDR2 FYNNEI. The CDR3 covers 12 residues. The CDR3 DNA reads as TGTGCCAGCAGTGGTATGAACACTGAAGCTTTCTTT. This codes for CASSGMNTEAFF.

The CDR3 sequence: CASSQDRGLNYGYTF. CDR3 DNA: TGCGCCAGCAGCCAGGACAGGGGGCTTAACTATGGCTACACCTTC. V and J are TRBV5-1 and TRBJ1-2; 11 nucleotides line up with TRBD1. CDR3 length equals 15 residues. V lost 4 bases and J lost 1; bases outside the gene matches: 3. The germline CDR1 and CDR2 sequences are SGHRS and YFSETQ.

Regarding this clone: Compared with germline, one end of the junction differs, possibly owing to a read error. This chain joins TRBV25-1 and TRBJ2-5; 11 bases are shared with TRBD2. Germline V CDR1 and CDR2: MGHDK, SYGVNS. The CDR3 has 16 amino acids. Written as DNA, the CDR3 is TGTGTCAGCAGTGGTGGGGTACTAGCGGGAGTAGAGACCCAGTACTTC. Translating it yields CVSSGGVLAGVETQYF.

The genes are TRBV6-5 and TRBJ1-3; TRBD1 matches at 8 bases. V lost 2 bases and J lost 7; bases outside the gene matches: 7. Germline CDR1 and CDR2: MNHEY and SVGAGI. The CDR3 extends over 15 amino acids. CDR3 in DNA: TGTGCCAGCAGTTACGAAACAGGGGGTGGGAACACCATATATTTT. Its protein product is CASSYETGGGNTIYF.

On this clone: Other DNA sequences in this sample translate to the same CDR3. This chain links TRBV19 with TRBJ1-1; a weak D match, TRBD1 (5 bases). V shed 5 bases and J shed 0 bases, with 10 bases lying between them. The germline CDR1 and CDR2 sequences are LNHDA and SQIVND (reference sequence). The CDR3 is 14 amino acids. For the CDR3, the DNA is TGTGCCAGTAGTCTAGGGACGGTGAACACTGAAGCTTTCTTT. It yields the protein CASSLGTVNTEAFF.